This is a list of T cell receptor beta chains from one sample in a study of blood T cell repertoires in COVID-19. Method: immunoSEQ multiplex PCR; TCRdb's copy keeps in-frame clones and lacks some. Among hundreds of thousands of clones listed, 90% were seen once. Sequenced: PBMCs or T cells enriched from blood (not recorded which). These receptors originate from a young woman with acute COVID-19. CDR3s include the opening cysteine and the closing phenylalanine or tryptophan. D genes are given only for firm matches. Not every row has a clone size; where given, it reads once, few, many or a size class.

j_call: TRBJ2-7
clone_size: once
v_call: TRBV7-9
d_call: TRBD2
cdr3_nt: TGTGCCAGCAGCTTAACTTTTAGCGGGAGTAACGAGCAGTACTTC
cdr3_aa: CASSLTFSGSNEQYF

j_call: TRBJ2-2
clone_size: once
v_call: TRBV5-1
d_call: -
cdr3_nt: TGCGCCAGCGAGAAGGGGCAACAGAACACCGGGGAGCTGTTTTTT
cdr3_aa: CASEKGQQNTGELFF

j_call: TRBJ1-2
clone_size: once
v_call: TRBV3-1/TRBV3-2
d_call: -
cdr3_nt: TGTGCCAGCAGCCAAAACATCAGGGTTTATGGCTACACCTTC
cdr3_aa: CASSQNIRVYGYTF

j_call: TRBJ1-2
clone_size: -
v_call: TRBV27
d_call: TRBD1
cdr3_nt: TGTGCCAGCAGTCCCTATCGGCAGGGGGGTCTCAATGGCTACACCTTC
cdr3_aa: CASSPYRQGGLNGYTF

j_call: TRBJ2-7
clone_size: -
v_call: TRBV6-5
d_call: -
cdr3_nt: TGTGCCAGCAGTTACTCGCAGGCTATACCCCCCTACGAGCAGTACTTC
cdr3_aa: CASSYSQAIPPYEQYF

j_call: TRBJ2-7
clone_size: few
v_call: TRBV5-1
d_call: -
cdr3_nt: TGCGCCAGCAGCGCAACCGGGACACCTATCAACGAGCAGTACTTC
cdr3_aa: CASSATGTPINEQYF

j_call: TRBJ2-3
clone_size: -
v_call: TRBV28
d_call: -
cdr3_nt: TGTGCCAGCAGTTTAAATGGGGGCCCAGATACGCAGTATTTT
cdr3_aa: CASSLNGGPDTQYF

j_call: TRBJ1-2
clone_size: once
v_call: TRBV4-2
d_call: -
cdr3_nt: TGTGCCAGCAGCCAATCGCAGGGGTCCTATGGCTACACCTTC
cdr3_aa: CASSQSQGSYGYTF

j_call: TRBJ1-2
clone_size: -
v_call: TRBV27
d_call: -
cdr3_nt: TGTGCCAGCAGTTTATACGGCGCGGGAGTCCCCTATGGCTACACCTTC
cdr3_aa: CASSLYGAGVPYGYTF

j_call: TRBJ2-2
clone_size: -
v_call: TRBV3-1/TRBV3-2
d_call: TRBD2
cdr3_nt: TGTGCCAGCAGCCAATACGTCCCGGGACTAGCGGGAGTTCGAACCGGGGAGCTGTTTTTT
cdr3_aa: CASSQYVPGLAGVRTGELFF

j_call: TRBJ1-1
clone_size: -
v_call: TRBV4-1
d_call: TRBD1
cdr3_nt: TGCGCCAGCAGCCACTATCCGGGCGGAGGGGGCATCACTGAAGCTTTCTTT
cdr3_aa: CASSHYPGGGGITEAFF

j_call: TRBJ2-3
clone_size: once
v_call: TRBV5-8
d_call: -
cdr3_nt: TGTGCCAGCAGCAACGACTACACAGATACGCAGTATTTT
cdr3_aa: CASSNDYTDTQYF

j_call: TRBJ2-3
clone_size: -
v_call: TRBV3-1/TRBV3-2
d_call: TRBD2
cdr3_nt: TGTGCCAGCAGCCCAGGGACTAGCGGCACAGATACGCAGTATTTT
cdr3_aa: CASSPGTSGTDTQYF

j_call: TRBJ2-7
clone_size: -
v_call: TRBV5-1
d_call: TRBD2
cdr3_nt: TGCGCCAGCAGCCCAACTAGCGGGACGTCTAACGAGCAGTACTTC
cdr3_aa: CASSPTSGTSNEQYF

j_call: TRBJ2-2
clone_size: -
v_call: TRBV4-1
d_call: TRBD1
cdr3_nt: TGCGCCAGCAGCCGAACAGGGGGCACCGGGGAGCTGTTTTTT
cdr3_aa: CASSRTGGTGELFF

j_call: TRBJ2-7
clone_size: once
v_call: TRBV12-3/TRBV12-4
d_call: -
cdr3_nt: TGTGCCAGCAGTCCCCGGTATTACTACGAGCAGTACTTC
cdr3_aa: CASSPRYYYEQYF

j_call: TRBJ2-7
clone_size: -
v_call: TRBV3-1/TRBV3-2
d_call: TRBD2
cdr3_nt: TGTGCCAGCAGCCAAGAGTATAGCGGGGGTTCCTACGAGCAGTACTTC
cdr3_aa: CASSQEYSGGSYEQYF

j_call: TRBJ2-1
clone_size: -
v_call: TRBV29-1
d_call: -
cdr3_nt: TGCAGCGTACGGCGGGCCAACAATGAGCAGTTCTTC
cdr3_aa: CSVRRANNEQFF

j_call: TRBJ1-6
clone_size: -
v_call: TRBV6-5
d_call: TRBD1
cdr3_nt: TGTGCCAGCAGCCGGGACAGGTTTAATTCACCCCTCCACTTT
cdr3_aa: CASSRDRFNSPLHF

j_call: TRBJ2-7
clone_size: -
v_call: TRBV12-3/TRBV12-4
d_call: TRBD2
cdr3_nt: TGTGCCAGCAGTGACGGGGGGACCTACGAGCAGTACTTC
cdr3_aa: CASSDGGTYEQYF

j_call: TRBJ2-5
clone_size: -
v_call: TRBV4-2
d_call: -
cdr3_nt: TGTGCCAGCAGCCAAACAGATCAAGAGACCCAGTACTTC
cdr3_aa: CASSQTDQETQYF

j_call: TRBJ1-3
clone_size: -
v_call: TRBV6-5
d_call: TRBD1
cdr3_nt: TGTGCCAGCAGTTTGACCGACAGGGCTGGAAACACCATATATTTT
cdr3_aa: CASSLTDRAGNTIYF

j_call: TRBJ2-5
clone_size: once
v_call: TRBV27
d_call: TRBD2
cdr3_nt: TGTGCCAGCAGTTTGGGGGGAGGGAGGGAGACCCAGTACTTC
cdr3_aa: CASSLGGGRETQYF

j_call: TRBJ2-7
clone_size: -
v_call: TRBV7-2
d_call: TRBD1
cdr3_nt: TGTGCCAGCAGCTTATTGGGCACAGGGGGACCCGAGCAGTACTTC
cdr3_aa: CASSLLGTGGPEQYF

j_call: TRBJ1-1
clone_size: -
v_call: TRBV7-3
d_call: -
cdr3_nt: TGTGCCAGCAGCTTGGCTGCCCGCGGTTTTCGTACTGAAGCTTTCTTT
cdr3_aa: CASSLAARGFRTEAFF

j_call: TRBJ1-4
clone_size: -
v_call: TRBV5-1
d_call: TRBD1
cdr3_nt: TGCGCCAGCAGCTTGCGCCGGACAGGGGATGGAGAAAAACTGTTTTTT
cdr3_aa: CASSLRRTGDGEKLFF

j_call: TRBJ2-4
clone_size: -
v_call: TRBV11-2
d_call: -
cdr3_nt: TGTGCCAGCAGCTTAGACAACAGGCGGAGTTACTTC
cdr3_aa: CASSLDNRRSYF

j_call: TRBJ2-7
clone_size: -
v_call: TRBV19
d_call: TRBD2
cdr3_nt: TGTGCCAGTAGTATTCCTCGCGGGAGGTCCTACGAGCAGTACTTC
cdr3_aa: CASSIPRGRSYEQYF

j_call: TRBJ1-6
clone_size: once
v_call: TRBV6-5
d_call: -
cdr3_nt: TGTGCCAGCAGTCCTCAGCAGGATAATTCACCCCTCCACTTT
cdr3_aa: CASSPQQDNSPLHF

j_call: TRBJ2-7
clone_size: -
v_call: TRBV4-1
d_call: TRBD1
cdr3_nt: TGCGCCAGCAGCCCTAAAGACAGGGGCCGATACGAGCAGTACTTC
cdr3_aa: CASSPKDRGRYEQYF

j_call: TRBJ1-2
clone_size: once
v_call: TRBV5-4
d_call: TRBD1
cdr3_nt: TGTGCCAGCAGCCCTCCGACAGGGGAATATGGCTACACCTTC
cdr3_aa: CASSPPTGEYGYTF

j_call: TRBJ2-7
clone_size: -
v_call: TRBV14
d_call: -
cdr3_nt: TGTGCCAGCAGCCACGCCGGGACTCCCCTAGCCTACTACGAGCAGTACTTC
cdr3_aa: CASSHAGTPLAYYEQYF

j_call: TRBJ2-5
clone_size: -
v_call: TRBV7-6
d_call: TRBD1
cdr3_nt: TGTGCCAGCAGCTTAGGGACAGGGGGAGAGACCCAGTACTTC
cdr3_aa: CASSLGTGGETQYF

j_call: TRBJ1-4
clone_size: -
v_call: TRBV2
d_call: -
cdr3_nt: TGTGCCAGCAGGGTAGCTGTCGAAAAACTGTTTTTT
cdr3_aa: CASRVAVEKLFF

j_call: TRBJ1-4
clone_size: -
v_call: TRBV25-1
d_call: TRBD1
cdr3_nt: TGTGCCAGCAGTGAATGGAGGACAGGGAAGGAAAAACTGTTTTTT
cdr3_aa: CASSEWRTGKEKLFF

j_call: TRBJ1-1
clone_size: -
v_call: TRBV18
d_call: -
cdr3_nt: TGTGCCAGCTCGCCAGACTCCGGGGGAAGAGAGAACACTGAAGCTTTCTTT
cdr3_aa: CASSPDSGGRENTEAFF

j_call: TRBJ2-7
clone_size: -
v_call: TRBV6-2/TRBV6-3
d_call: -
cdr3_nt: TGTGCCAGCAGCCACCCAAGCGGCCCTTCCTACGAGCAGTACTTC
cdr3_aa: CASSHPSGPSYEQYF

j_call: TRBJ2-7
clone_size: -
v_call: TRBV4-1
d_call: -
cdr3_nt: TGCGCCAGCAGCTCTCGCCAGGGGCTTTACGAGCAGTACTTC
cdr3_aa: CASSSRQGLYEQYF

j_call: TRBJ2-7
clone_size: -
v_call: TRBV27
d_call: TRBD2
cdr3_nt: TGTGCCAGCAGTTTCCGCGGGAGGGCCTACGAGCAGTACTTC
cdr3_aa: CASSFRGRAYEQYF

j_call: TRBJ2-3
clone_size: -
v_call: TRBV18
d_call: TRBD1
cdr3_nt: TGTGCCAGCTCACCACTGGGACAGGGCGCTAGCACAGATACGCAGTATTTT
cdr3_aa: CASSPLGQGASTDTQYF

j_call: TRBJ2-7
clone_size: -
v_call: TRBV6-6
d_call: TRBD2
cdr3_nt: TGTGCCAGCAGTCCCCAAGCGTCTAGCGGCTTTATCTACGAGCAGTACTTC
cdr3_aa: CASSPQASSGFIYEQYF

j_call: TRBJ2-1
clone_size: -
v_call: TRBV24-1
d_call: -
cdr3_nt: TGTGCCACCAGTGACGCGACCTCTCAGCGGAGCTCCTACAATGAGCAGTTCTTC
cdr3_aa: CATSDATSQRSSYNEQFF

j_call: TRBJ2-7
clone_size: few
v_call: TRBV5-4
d_call: -
cdr3_nt: TGTGCCAGCCATAAAGAGCAGGGCTACGAGCAGTACTTC
cdr3_aa: CASHKEQGYEQYF